Here is one T cell receptor (beta chain) with its context. Its target is unknown. 13 Jbeta primers and 60 Vbeta primers were used for the PCR. TCRdb's table, derived via immunoSEQ multiplex PCR, lists solely in-frame clones and lacks some. This sample has roughly 190,000 clones, with 80% to 90% found just once. The data derive from a study of cytomegalovirus exposure and HLA in healthy donors. Study-wide results and caveats: Later examination showed HLA-associated TCR beta chains had greater clonal expansion than equally common others. In vitro checks showed that three CMV-associated chains really do target CMV antigens.

The sample comprised PBMCs. The TCR comes from a man aged 25-45 years in good health and CMV-seronegative.

The CDR3: CASSQVPVPGGATNEKLFF. CDR3 sequence (DNA): TGCGCCAGCAGCCAAGTGCCGGTCCCCGGGGGGGCAACTAATGAAAAACTGTTTTTT. The V gene is TRBV4-1, the J gene TRBJ1-4, with a tentative D call TRBD1 (5 bases). CDR3 length equals 19 residues. V lost 1 base, J lost 0 bases, and 18 bases lay in between. From germline, CDR1 is MGHRA and CDR2 YSYEKL.